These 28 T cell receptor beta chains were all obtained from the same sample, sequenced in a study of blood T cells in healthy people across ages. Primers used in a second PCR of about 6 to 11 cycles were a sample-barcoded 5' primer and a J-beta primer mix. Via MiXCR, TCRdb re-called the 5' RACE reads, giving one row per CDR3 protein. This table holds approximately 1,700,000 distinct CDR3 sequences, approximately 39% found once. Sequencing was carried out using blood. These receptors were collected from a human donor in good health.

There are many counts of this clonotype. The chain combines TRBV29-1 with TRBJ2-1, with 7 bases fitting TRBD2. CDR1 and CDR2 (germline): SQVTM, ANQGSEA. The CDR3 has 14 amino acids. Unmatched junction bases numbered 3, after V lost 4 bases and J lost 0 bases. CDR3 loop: CSVGGGGSYNEQFF. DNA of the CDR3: TGCAGCGTTGGGGGGGGAGGCTCCTACAATGAGCAGTTCTTC.

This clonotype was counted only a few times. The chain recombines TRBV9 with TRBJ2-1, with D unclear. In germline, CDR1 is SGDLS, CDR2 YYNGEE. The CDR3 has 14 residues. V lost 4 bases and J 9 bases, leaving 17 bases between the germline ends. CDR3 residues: CASSPMGSILEQFF. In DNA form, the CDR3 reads TGTGCCAGCAGCCCGATGGGTAGCATTCTTGAGCAGTTCTTC.

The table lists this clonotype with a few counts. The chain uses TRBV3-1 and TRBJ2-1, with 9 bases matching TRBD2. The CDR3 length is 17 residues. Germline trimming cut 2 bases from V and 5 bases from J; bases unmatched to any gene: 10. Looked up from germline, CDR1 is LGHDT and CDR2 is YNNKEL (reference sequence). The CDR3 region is CASSQLGLAEINNEQFF. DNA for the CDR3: TGTGCCAGCAGCCAACTGGGACTAGCCGAGATAAACAATGAGCAGTTCTTC.

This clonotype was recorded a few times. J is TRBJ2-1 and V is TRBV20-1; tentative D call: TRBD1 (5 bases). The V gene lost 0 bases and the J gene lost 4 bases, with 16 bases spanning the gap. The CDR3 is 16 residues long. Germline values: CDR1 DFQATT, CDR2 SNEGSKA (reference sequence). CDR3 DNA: TGCAGTGCTAGAGATCTTAGGGGTGGGGCGTACAATGAGCAGTTCTTC. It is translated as CSARDLRGGAYNEQFF.

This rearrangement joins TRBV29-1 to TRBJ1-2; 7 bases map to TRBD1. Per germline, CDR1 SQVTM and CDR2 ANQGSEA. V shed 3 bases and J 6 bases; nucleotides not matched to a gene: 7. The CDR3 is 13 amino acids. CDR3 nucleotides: TGCAGCGTTGAGGCGACAGGGTGGAATGGCTACACCTTC. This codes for CSVEATGWNGYTF.

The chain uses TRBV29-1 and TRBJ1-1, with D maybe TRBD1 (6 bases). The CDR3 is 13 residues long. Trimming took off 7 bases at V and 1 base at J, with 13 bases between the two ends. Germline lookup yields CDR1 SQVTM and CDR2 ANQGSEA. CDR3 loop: CSAHGGWNTEAFF. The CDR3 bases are TGCAGCGCCCACGGGGGCTGGAACACTGAAGCTTTCTTT.

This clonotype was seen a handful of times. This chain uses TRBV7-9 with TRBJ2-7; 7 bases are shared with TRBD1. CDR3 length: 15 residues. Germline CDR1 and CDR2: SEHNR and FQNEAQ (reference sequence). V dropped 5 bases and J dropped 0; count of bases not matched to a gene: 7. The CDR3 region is CASSQLGQISYEQYF. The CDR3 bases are TGTGCCAGCAGCCAGCTGGGACAGATCTCCTACGAGCAGTACTTC.

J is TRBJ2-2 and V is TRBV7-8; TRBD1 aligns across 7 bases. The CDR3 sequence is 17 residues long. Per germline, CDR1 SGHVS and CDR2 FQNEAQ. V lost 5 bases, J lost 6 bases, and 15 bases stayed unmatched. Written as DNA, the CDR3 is TGTGCCAGCAGCCTGACTGTACCGACAGGGTGGGCCGGGGAGCTGTTTTTT. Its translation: CASSLTVPTGWAGELFF.

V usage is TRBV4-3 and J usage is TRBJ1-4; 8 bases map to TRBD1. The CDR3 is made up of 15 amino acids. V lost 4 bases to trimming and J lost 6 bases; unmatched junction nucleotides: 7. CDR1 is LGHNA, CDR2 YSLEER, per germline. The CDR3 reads CASSRITGGDEKLFF. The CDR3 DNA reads TGCGCCAGCAGCCGTATTACAGGGGGTGATGAAAAACTGTTTTTT.

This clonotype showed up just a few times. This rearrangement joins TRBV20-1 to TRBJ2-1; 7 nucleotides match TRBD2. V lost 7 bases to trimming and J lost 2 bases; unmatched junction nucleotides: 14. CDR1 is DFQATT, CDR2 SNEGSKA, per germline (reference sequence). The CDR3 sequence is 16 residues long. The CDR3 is CSVNRIGAGAYNEQFF. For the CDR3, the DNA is TGCAGTGTGAATAGGATAGGGGCGGGGGCCTACAATGAGCAGTTCTTC.

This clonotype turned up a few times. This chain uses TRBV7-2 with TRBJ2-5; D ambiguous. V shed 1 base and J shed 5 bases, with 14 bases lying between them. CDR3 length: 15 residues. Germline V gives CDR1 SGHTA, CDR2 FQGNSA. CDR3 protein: CASSLGHSSMETQYF. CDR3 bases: TGTGCCAGCAGCTTAGGTCACAGTTCAATGGAGACCCAGTACTTC.

The CDR3 DNA follows: TGTGCCAGCATTCCCCGGGGGGGGTCCTACGAGCAGTACTTC. This gives the protein CASIPRGGSYEQYF. The V call is TRBV11-2, the J call TRBJ2-5, with 8 bases lining up with TRBD2. The J call may be in error: the DNA end matches TRBJ2-7 better. Germline lookup yields CDR1 SGHAT and CDR2 FQNNGV. The CDR3 runs 14 residues.

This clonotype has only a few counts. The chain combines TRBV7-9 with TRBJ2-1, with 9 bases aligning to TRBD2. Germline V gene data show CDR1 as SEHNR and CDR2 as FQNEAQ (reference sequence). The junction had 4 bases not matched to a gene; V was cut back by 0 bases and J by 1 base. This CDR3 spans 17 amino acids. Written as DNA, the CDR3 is TGTGCCAGCAGCTTAGCTAGCGGGGGAGTTTCCTACAATGAGCAGTTCTTC. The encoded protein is CASSLASGGVSYNEQFF.

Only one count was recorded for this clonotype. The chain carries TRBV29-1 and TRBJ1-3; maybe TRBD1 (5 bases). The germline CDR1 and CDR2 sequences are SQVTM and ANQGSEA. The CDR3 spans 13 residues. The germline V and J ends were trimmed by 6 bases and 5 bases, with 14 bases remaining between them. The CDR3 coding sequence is TGCAGCGTCCAACGCGGGGCTAGAAACACCATATATTTT. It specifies CSVQRGARNTIYF.

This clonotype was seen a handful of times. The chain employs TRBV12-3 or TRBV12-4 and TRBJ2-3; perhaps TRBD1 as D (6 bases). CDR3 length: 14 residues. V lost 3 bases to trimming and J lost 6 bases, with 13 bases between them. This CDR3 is CASSLGHLMDTQYF. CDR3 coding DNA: TGTGCCAGCAGTTTGGGACACCTCATGGATACGCAGTATTTT.

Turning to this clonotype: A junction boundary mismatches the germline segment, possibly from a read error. The CDR3 sequence is CAGSSGTGHYEQYF. CDR3 bases: TGTGCCGGCAGTTCCGGGACAGGGCACTACGAGCAGTACTTC. This chain links TRBV7-2 with TRBJ2-7; TRBD1 aligns across 9 bases. Germline assignment: CDR1 SGHTA and CDR2 FQGNSA. The CDR3 spans 14 residues.

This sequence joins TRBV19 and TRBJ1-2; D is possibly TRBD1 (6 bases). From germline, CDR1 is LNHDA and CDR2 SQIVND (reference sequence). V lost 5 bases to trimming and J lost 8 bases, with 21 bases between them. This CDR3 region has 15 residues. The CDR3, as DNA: TGTGCCAGTAGTTCAAGACCTAACAGGGTGAGGGGCTACACCTTC. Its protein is CASSSRPNRVRGYTF.

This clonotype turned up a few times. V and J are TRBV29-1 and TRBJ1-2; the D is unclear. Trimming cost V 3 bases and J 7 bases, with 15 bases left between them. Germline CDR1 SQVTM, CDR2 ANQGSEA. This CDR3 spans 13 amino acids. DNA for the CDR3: TGCAGCGTTGATGACAAACATGAGGCTGGCTACACCTTC. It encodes CSVDDKHEAGYTF.

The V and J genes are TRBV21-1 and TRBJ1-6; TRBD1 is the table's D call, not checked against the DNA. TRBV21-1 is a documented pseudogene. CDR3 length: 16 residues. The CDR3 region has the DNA TGTGCCAGCAGCACCGGACAGGCAGCGGATAATTCACCCCTCCACTTT. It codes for CASSTGQAADNSPLHF.

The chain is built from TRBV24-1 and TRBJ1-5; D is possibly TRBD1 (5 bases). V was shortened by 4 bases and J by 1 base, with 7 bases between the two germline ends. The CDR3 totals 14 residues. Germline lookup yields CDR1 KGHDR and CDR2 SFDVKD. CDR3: CATSDDRSNQPQHF. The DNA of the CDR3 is TGTGCCACCAGTGACGACAGAAGCAATCAGCCCCAGCATTTT.

Here the CDR3 DNA reads TGTGCCACCAGCCGCACCAACACCGGGGTTAATGAGCAGTACTTC. Translated: CATSRTNTGVNEQYF. The chain links TRBV15 to TRBJ2-7; the D gene is possibly TRBD2 (5 bases). Trimming stripped 5 bases from V and 7 bases from J, with 21 bases between. The germline gives CDR1 LNHNV, CDR2 YYDKDF (reference sequence). The CDR3 is 15 amino acids.

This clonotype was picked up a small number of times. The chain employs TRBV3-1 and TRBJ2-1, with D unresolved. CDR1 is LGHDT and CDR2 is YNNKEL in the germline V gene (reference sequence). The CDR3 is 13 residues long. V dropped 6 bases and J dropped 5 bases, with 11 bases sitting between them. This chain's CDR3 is CASRPPGNNEQFF. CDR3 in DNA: TGTGCCAGCAGGCCTCCAGGTAACAATGAGCAGTTCTTC.

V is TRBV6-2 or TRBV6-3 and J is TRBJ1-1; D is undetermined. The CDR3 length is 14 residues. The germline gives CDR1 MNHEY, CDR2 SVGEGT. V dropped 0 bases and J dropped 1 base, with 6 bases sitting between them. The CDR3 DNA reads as TGTGCCAGCAGTTACTCAGTACCGAACACTGAAGCTTTCTTT. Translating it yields CASSYSVPNTEAFF.

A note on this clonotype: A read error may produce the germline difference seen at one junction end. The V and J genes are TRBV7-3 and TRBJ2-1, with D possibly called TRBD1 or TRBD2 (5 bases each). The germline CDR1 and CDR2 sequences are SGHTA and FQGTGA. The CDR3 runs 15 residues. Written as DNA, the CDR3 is TGTGCCAGCAACTTAACCGGGGCCATGAACAATGAGCAGTTCTTC. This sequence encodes CASNLTGAMNNEQFF.

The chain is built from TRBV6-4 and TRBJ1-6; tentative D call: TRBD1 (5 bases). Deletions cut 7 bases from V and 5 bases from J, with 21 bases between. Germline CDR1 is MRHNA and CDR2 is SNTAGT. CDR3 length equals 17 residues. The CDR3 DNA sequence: TGTGCCAGCAAGGGGTCACAGGCCCTTGGAGATAATTCACCCCTCCACTTT. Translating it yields CASKGSQALGDNSPLHF.

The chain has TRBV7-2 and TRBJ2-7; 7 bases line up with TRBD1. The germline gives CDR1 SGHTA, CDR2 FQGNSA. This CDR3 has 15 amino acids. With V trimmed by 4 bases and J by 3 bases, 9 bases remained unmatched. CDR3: CASSSGQASIYEQYF. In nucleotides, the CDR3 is TGTGCCAGCAGCTCCGGACAGGCGTCGATCTACGAGCAGTACTTC.

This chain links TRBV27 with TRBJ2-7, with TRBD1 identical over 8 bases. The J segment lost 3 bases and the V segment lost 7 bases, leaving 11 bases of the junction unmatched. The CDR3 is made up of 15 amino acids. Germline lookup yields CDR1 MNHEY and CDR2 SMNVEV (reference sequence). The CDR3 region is CASNPTGQGGYEQYF. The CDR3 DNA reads TGTGCCAGCAATCCGACCGGACAGGGAGGCTACGAGCAGTACTTC.

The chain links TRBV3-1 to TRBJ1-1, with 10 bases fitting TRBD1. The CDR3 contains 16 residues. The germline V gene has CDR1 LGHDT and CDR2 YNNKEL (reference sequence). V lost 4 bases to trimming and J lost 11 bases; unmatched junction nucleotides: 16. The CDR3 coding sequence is TGTGCCAGCAGCCGACTGCCGGGGGGACAGGGGAGCGGGGCTTTCTTT. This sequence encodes CASSRLPGGQGSGAFF.